The 8 T cell receptor beta chains in this list originate from one sample, sequenced in a study of cytomegalovirus exposure and HLA in healthy donors. PCR was performed using 60 Vbeta and 13 Jbeta primers. Sequencing used immunoSEQ multiplex PCR; TCRdb keeps in-frame clones, though not all of them. Of around 63,000 clones in the sample, around four fifths were seen once. Sequences were obtained from PBMCs. All receptors come from a woman aged 25-40 years in good health and CMV-seronegative.

V gene TRBV13 combines with J gene TRBJ1-2; 8 bases align to TRBD1. V shed 5 bases, J shed 10 bases, and the junction held 9 bases outside the gene matches. The CDR3 is made up of 13 amino acids. Germline CDR1 and CDR2: PRHDT and FYEKMQ (reference sequence). As DNA, the CDR3 is TGTGCCAGCAGCCTTGACAGGGGAGGTGTCTACACCTTC. It codes for CASSLDRGGVYTF.

This chain uses TRBV19 with TRBJ2-7; 11 bases align to TRBD1. CDR3 length equals 16 residues. The germline V gene encodes CDR1 LNHDA and CDR2 SQIVND (reference sequence). With 5 bases clipped from V and 3 bases from J, the junction kept 9 bases outside the gene matches. The CDR3 spells CASSGTGTGGSYEQYF. CDR3 DNA sequence: TGTGCCAGTAGTGGCACCGGGACAGGGGGAAGCTACGAGCAGTACTTC.

The rearrangement joins TRBV19 to TRBJ2-1, with TRBD2 as a possible D gene (6 bases). CDR1 is LNHDA and CDR2 is SQIVND in the germline V gene (reference sequence). This CDR3 spans 15 amino acids. Trimming shortened V by 10 bases and J by 1 base, and 17 bases separated the two germline ends. The CDR3 sequence is CATREGTRSYNEQFF. DNA for the CDR3: TGTGCCACCCGCGAAGGGACTCGGTCCTACAATGAGCAGTTCTTC.

The V call is TRBV18, the J call TRBJ2-2, with TRBD1 matching 7 bases. V was pared by 0 bases and J by 5 bases, with 12 bases of the junction left unmatched. The V gene's germline CDR1 is KGHSH and CDR2 LQKENI. The CDR3 contains 18 residues. Written as DNA, the CDR3 is TGTGCCAGCTCACCACCTGGACAGGTCGCGCGTTGGACCGGGGAGCTGTTTTTT. Translating it yields CASSPPGQVARWTGELFF.

For this clone: The junction and the germline gene differ at one end; a read error may be behind it. The V and J genes are TRBV11-1 and TRBJ2-3; 11 nucleotides match TRBD1. Germline-derived CDR1 and CDR2 are SGHAT and FQDESV (reference sequence). This CDR3 has 15 residues. The DNA for the CDR3 is TGTGCCAGCAGCGCCTGGACAGGGGGCACAGATACGCACTATTTT. Translation: CASSAWTGGTDTHYF.

This chain uses TRBV5-1 with TRBJ2-4; TRBD2 agrees at 7 bases. This CDR3 region has 13 residues. The germline gives CDR1 SGHRS, CDR2 YFSETQ. Trimming cost V 0 bases and J 6 bases; bases outside gene matches: 0. The CDR3 nucleotides are TGCGCCAGCAGCTTGGGGGGGGGAAACATTCAGTACTTC. Its protein product is CASSLGGGNIQYF.

The chain combines TRBV30 with TRBJ2-3; 12 bases agree with TRBD2. Unmatched junction bases numbered 4, after V lost 5 bases and J lost 4 bases. Germline CDR1 is GTSNPN and CDR2 is SVGIG (reference sequence). The CDR3 is 14 amino acids. CDR3 bases: TGTGCCTGGGGACTAGCGGGGTTGGCAGATACGCAGTATTTT. Amino acids: CAWGLAGLADTQYF.

This clone occurred a few times. The J gene is TRBJ2-7, the V gene TRBV4-3; 9 nucleotides match TRBD2. The CDR3 contains 13 residues. V shed 6 bases, J shed 7 bases, and the junction held 7 bases outside the gene matches. Germline CDR1 is LGHNA and CDR2 is YSLEER. The CDR3 sequence: CASSLGLAGEQYV. CDR3 sequence (DNA): TGCGCCAGCAGTTTAGGGCTAGCGGGAGAGCAGTACGTC.